Listed here is a single T cell receptor beta chain. Study processing details: Estimation of nucleated cell counts relied on the amplification of reference gene primers. Repertoires were generated with immunoSEQ multiplex PCR, while TCRdb's copy carries only in-frame clones and drops some. V and J calls and clone size are given by that table; D and trimming were obtained from the DNA. There are 130,000 to 150,000 clones in the sample; approximately 88% occur only once, and approximately 0.98% lies in the top ten. The data were taken from a study of blood T cell repertoires in COVID-19. On the study more broadly: Samples came from the United States, Italy and Spain, spanning acute and convalescent COVID-19. Sources were T cells, B-cell-depleted T cells, or PBMCs; the material itself was cDNA or gDNA.

In germline, CDR1 is SGDLS, CDR2 YYNGEE. The CDR3 loop spans 16 amino acids. After removal of 4 bases from V and 3 bases from J, the junction contained 7 bases not matched to a gene. Sequencing input: peripheral blood. The receptor's source is a woman aged 50 to 60 with acute or convalescent COVID-19. This chain joins TRBV9 and TRBJ2-1; 10 positions agree with TRBD2. The CDR3 DNA is TGTGCCAGCAGCTCCTTGTTAGCGGGAGGCTACAATGAGCAGTTCTTC. Encoded protein: CASSSLLAGGYNEQFF.